The T cell receptor (beta chain) described here comes from a study of CD8+ T cells in alopecia areata. Investigators isolated RNA and reverse transcribed it into cDNA to act as the sequencing template. Using immunoSEQ multiplex PCR, the repertoire was profiled, and TCRdb retains in-frame clones only, with some absent. The sample consists of 270,000 or so clones, over 45% of them appearing once. The CDR3 has 15 residues. With 9 bases removed from V and 0 bases from J, the gap between germline ends came to 12 bases. Germline V lookup: CDR1 MDHEN, CDR2 SYDVKM. Study-wide points: Persistence during tofacitinib was seen for many expanded lesional clones in scalp and blood. One nonresponder leaves baseline CD8+ expansion's link to response uncertain.

Treatment defined: oral pan-JAK inhibitor, 5-10 mg twice daily. On this clone: The antigen is undetermined.

The chain joins TRBV28 to TRBJ2-6; D remains ambiguous. Material: CD4+ T cells sorted from blood, obtained at week 24, from a patient treated with tofacitinib. This TCR was sampled from a human donor with alopecia areata. CDR3 sequence reads: CASQKPISGANVLTF. In nucleotides, the CDR3 is TGTGCCAGTCAGAAACCTATCTCTGGGGCCAACGTCCTGACTTTC.